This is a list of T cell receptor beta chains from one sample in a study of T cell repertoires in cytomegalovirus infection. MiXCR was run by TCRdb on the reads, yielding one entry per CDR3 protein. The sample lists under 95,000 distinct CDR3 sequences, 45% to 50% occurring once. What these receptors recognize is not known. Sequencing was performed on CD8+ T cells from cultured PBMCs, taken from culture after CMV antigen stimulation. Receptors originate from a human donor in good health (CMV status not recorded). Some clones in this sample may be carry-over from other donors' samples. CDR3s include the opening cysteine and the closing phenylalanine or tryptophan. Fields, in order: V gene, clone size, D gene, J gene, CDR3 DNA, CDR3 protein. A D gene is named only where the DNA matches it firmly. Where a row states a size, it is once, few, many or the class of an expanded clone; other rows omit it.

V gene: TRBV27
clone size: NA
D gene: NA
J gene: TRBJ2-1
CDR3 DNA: TGTGCCTCCCAAGGGCCCGGGACCAGCTCCTACAATGAGCAGTTCTTC
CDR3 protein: CASQGPGTSSYNEQFF

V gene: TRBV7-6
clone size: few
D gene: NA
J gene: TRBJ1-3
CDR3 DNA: TGTGCCAGCAGCCCAAGGGCACGCTTTGGGCCCGGAAACACCATATATTTT
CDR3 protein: CASSPRARFGPGNTIYF

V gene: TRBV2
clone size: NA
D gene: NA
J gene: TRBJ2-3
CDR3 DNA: TGTGCCAGCAGTGGGGCCAGAGATACGCAGTATTTT
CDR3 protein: CASSGARDTQYF

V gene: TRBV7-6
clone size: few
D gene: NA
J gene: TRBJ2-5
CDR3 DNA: TGTGCCAGCAGCCAGTCGGGTTGGGAGACCCAGTACTTC
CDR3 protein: CASSQSGWETQYF

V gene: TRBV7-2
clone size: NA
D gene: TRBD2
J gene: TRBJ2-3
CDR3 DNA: TGTGTCAGCAGCGAACTAGCGGGGACATTCACAGATACGCAGTATTTT
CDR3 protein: CVSSELAGTFTDTQYF

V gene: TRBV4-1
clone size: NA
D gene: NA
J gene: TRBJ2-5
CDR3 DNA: TGCGCCAGCAGCCAAGATAGCCAAGAGACCCAGTACTTC
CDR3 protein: CASSQDSQETQYF

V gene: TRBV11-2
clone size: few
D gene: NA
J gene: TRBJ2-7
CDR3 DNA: TGTGCCAGCAGTTCCTATGGGGGCCACTACGAGCAGTACTTC
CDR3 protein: CASSSYGGHYEQYF

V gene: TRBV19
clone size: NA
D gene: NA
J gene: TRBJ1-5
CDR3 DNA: TGTGCCAGTAGCAGGACAGTGAGGATCAATCAGCCCCAGCATTTT
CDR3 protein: CASSRTVRINQPQHF

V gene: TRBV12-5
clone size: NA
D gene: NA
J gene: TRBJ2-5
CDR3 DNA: TGTGCTAGTGGTTTAGGCAGCCTCCAAGAGACCCAGTACTTC
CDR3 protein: CASGLGSLQETQYF

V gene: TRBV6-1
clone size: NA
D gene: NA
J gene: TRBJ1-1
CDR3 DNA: TGTGCCAGCAGTCAAGGGAACACTGAAGCTTTCTTT
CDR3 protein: CASSQGNTEAFF

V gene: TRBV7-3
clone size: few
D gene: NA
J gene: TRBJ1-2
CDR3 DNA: TGTGCCAGCAGCCCCTCAGCAGGTCAGAACTATGGCTACACCTTC
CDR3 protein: CASSPSAGQNYGYTF

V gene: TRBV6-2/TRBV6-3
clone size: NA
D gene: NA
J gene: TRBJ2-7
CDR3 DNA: TGTGCCAGCAGTTCCCGACAATCGGGGGTCTACGAGCAGTACTTC
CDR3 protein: CASSSRQSGVYEQYF

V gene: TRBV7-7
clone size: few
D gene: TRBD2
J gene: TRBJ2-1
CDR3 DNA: TGTGCTAGCAGCTTAACTAGCGGGTCTAGCAATGAGCAGTTCTTC
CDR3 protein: CASSLTSGSSNEQFF

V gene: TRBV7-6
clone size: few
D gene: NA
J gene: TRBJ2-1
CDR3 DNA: TGTGCCAGCAGCTTAGGTGAAAACAATGAGCAGTTCTTC
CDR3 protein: CASSLGENNEQFF

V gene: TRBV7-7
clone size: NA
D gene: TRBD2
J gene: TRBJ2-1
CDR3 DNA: TGTGCCAGCAGCCGAGGACTAGCGGGGGGCTCCAATGAGCAGTTCTTC
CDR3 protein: CASSRGLAGGSNEQFF

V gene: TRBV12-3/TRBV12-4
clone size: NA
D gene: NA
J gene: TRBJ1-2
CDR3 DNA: TGTGCCAGCAGTTTAGGGAGAGCGGGGCCCTATGGCTACACCTTC
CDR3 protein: CASSLGRAGPYGYTF

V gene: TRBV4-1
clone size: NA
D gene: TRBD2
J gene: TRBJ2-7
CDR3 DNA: TGCGCCAGCAGCCAAGGGGGACTAGCGGGGGACGAGCAGTACTTC
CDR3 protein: CASSQGGLAGDEQYF

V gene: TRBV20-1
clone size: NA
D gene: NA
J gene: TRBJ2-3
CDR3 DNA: TGCAGTGCTAGACCCACCCGGGAGCCCGATACGCAGTATTTT
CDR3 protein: CSARPTREPDTQYF

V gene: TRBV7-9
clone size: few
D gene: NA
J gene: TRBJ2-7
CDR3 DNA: TGTGCCAGCAGCTTATATCCGGTGCAGGGCCACTACGAGCAGTACTTC
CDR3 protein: CASSLYPVQGHYEQYF

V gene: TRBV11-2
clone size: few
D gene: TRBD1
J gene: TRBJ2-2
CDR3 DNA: TGTGCCAGCAGCTGGGACAGAGACACCGGGGAGCTGTTTTTT
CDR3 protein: CASSWDRDTGELFF

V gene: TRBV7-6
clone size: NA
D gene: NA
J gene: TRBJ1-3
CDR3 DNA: TGTGCCAGCAGCTTACGTCTTTTTGGTGCAGCCACTGGAAACACCATATATTTT
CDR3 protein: CASSLRLFGAATGNTIYF

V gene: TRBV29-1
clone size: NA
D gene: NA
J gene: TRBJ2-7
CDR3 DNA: TGCAGCGTTGAAGACCCTAGTGGGCCCTCCTACGAGCAGTACTTC
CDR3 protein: CSVEDPSGPSYEQYF

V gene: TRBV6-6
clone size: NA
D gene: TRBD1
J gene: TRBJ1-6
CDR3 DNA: TGTGCCAGCAGTTACAAGGCAGGGGGCGATAATTCACCCCTCCACTTT
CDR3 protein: CASSYKAGGDNSPLHF

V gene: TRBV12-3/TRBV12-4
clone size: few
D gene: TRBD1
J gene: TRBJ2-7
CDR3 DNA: TGTGCCAGCAACGGACAGGGCGACTACGAGCAGTACTTC
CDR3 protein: CASNGQGDYEQYF

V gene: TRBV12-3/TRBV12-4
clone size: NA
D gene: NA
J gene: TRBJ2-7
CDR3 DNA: TGTGCCAGCAGTCCAGGGCTCTCGGTTAACGAGCAGTACTTC
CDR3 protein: CASSPGLSVNEQYF

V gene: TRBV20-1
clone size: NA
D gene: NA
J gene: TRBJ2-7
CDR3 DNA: TGCAGTGCTCGGTCCACCTTCTCCTACGAGCAGTACTTC
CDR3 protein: CSARSTFSYEQYF

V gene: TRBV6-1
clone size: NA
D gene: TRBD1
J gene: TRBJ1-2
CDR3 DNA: TGTGCCAGCAGTGAAGCGCAGGGGGTGGGCTATGGCTACACCTTC
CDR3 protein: CASSEAQGVGYGYTF

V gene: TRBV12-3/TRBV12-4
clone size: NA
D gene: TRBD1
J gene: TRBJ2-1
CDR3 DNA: TGTGCCAGCAGTTTGGACAGGGGTGGGAATGAGCAGTTCTTC
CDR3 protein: CASSLDRGGNEQFF

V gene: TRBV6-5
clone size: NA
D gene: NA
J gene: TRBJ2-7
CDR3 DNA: TGTGCCAGCAGTTACTCCGGGACCCACTACGAGCAGTACTTC
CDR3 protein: CASSYSGTHYEQYF

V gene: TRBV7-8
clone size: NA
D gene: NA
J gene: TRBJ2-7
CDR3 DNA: TGTGCCAGCAGCTTAGAATGGAGGGCCGAGCAGTACTTC
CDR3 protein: CASSLEWRAEQYF

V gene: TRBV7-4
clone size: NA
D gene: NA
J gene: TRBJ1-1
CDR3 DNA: TGTGCCAGCAGCTTAGCGCTCGGAAACCTTGAAGCTTTCTTT
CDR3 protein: CASSLALGNLEAFF

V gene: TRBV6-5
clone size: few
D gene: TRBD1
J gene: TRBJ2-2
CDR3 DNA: TGTGCCAGCAGTTACTGGCGACAGGGTACCGGGGAGCTGTTTTTT
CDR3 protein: CASSYWRQGTGELFF

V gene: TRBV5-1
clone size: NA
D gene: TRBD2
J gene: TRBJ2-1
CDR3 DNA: TGCGCCAGCAGCTTGGCGAGGGCTAGCGGGGACAATGAGCAGTTCTTC
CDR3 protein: CASSLARASGDNEQFF

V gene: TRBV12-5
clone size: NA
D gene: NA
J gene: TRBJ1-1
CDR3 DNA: TGTGCTAGTGGACAGACCTTGAACACTGAAGCTTTCTTT
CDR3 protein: CASGQTLNTEAFF

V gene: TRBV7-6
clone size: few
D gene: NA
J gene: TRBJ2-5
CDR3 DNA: TGTGCCAGCAGCCACGACAGGCTTAAAGAGACCCAGTACTTC
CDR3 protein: CASSHDRLKETQYF

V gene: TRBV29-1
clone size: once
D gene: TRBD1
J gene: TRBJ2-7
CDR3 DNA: TGCAGCGTTGTCTTACCCGGGACAGGTATTTCCTACGAGCAGTACTTC
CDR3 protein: CSVVLPGTGISYEQYF

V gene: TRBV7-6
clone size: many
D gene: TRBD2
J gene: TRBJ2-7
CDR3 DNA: TGTGCCAGCAGCTTAGAGGCTAGCGGGGCGAAACACGAGCAGTACTTC
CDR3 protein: CASSLEASGAKHEQYF

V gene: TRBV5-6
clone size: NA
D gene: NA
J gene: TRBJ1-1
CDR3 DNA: TGTGCCAGCAGGTTAACAGGGAATGAAGCTTTCTTT
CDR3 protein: CASRLTGNEAFF

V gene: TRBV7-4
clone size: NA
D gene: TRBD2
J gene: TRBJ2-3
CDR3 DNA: TGTGCCAGCAGCGGTCTAGCGGGGGGTGGAACAGATACGCAGTATTTT
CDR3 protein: CASSGLAGGGTDTQYF

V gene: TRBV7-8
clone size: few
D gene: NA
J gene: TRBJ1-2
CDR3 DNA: TGTGCCAGCACTCCAACGGAGGGTAACTATGGCTACACCTTC
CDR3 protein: CASTPTEGNYGYTF

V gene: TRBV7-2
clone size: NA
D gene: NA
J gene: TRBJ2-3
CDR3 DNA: TGTGCCAGCAGCTTAGTTGCGGCAGATACGCAGTATTTT
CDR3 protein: CASSLVAADTQYF

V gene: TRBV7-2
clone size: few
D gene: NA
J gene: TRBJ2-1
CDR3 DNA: TGTGCCAGCAGCTTAACGGGACCAAGGAGCTCCTACAATGAGCAGTTCTTC
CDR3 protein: CASSLTGPRSSYNEQFF

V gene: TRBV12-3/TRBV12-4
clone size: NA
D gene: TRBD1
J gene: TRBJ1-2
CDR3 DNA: TGTGCCAGCAGGCCCCTAGACAGGGTAGGCGGCTACACCTTC
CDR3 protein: CASRPLDRVGGYTF

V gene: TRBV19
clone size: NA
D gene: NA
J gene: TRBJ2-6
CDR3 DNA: TGTGCCAGTAGTGCAAGTGGATATTGGTACCAGAGCTCTGGGGCCAACGTCCTGACTTTC
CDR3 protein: CASSASGYWYQSSGANVLTF

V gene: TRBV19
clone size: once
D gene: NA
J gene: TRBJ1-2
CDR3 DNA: TGTGCCAGTAGTATCACCCCGGGAAACAACTATGGCTACACCTTC
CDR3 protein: CASSITPGNNYGYTF

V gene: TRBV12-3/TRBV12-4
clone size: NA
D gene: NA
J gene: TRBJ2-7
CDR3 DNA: TGTGCCAGCAGTCCTCCCCCAGGGTCGTATTACCCCCCAGAGCAGTACTTC
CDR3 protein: CASSPPPGSYYPPEQYF

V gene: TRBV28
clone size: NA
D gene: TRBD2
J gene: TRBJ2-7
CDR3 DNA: TGTGCCAGCAGTTTTCCCCTAGCGGGCCCCGTCTCCTACGAGCAGTACTTC
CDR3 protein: CASSFPLAGPVSYEQYF

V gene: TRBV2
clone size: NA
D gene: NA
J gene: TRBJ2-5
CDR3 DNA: TGTGCCAGCAGGAGGACAGAGTTCCAAGAGACCCAGTACTTC
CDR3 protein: CASRRTEFQETQYF

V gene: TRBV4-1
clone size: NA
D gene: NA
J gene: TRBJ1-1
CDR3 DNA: TGCGCCAGCAGCCCCAAGGCGGAAGCGAACACTGAAGCTTTCTTT
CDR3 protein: CASSPKAEANTEAFF

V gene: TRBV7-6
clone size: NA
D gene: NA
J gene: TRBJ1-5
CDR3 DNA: TGTGCCAGCAGCTTGTACGACAGCACCAATCAGCCCCAGCATTTT
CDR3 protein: CASSLYDSTNQPQHF

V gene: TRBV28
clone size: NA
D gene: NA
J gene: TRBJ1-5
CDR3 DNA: TGTGCCAGCAGTTCTCTTTGGGTTCAGCCCCAGCATTTT
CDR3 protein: CASSSLWVQPQHF

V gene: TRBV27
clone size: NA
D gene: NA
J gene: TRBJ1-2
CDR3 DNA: TGTGCCAGCAGGCAAGACCTGGGACGTAACTATGGCTACACCTTC
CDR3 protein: CASRQDLGRNYGYTF

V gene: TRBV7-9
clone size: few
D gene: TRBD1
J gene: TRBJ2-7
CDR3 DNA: TGTGCCAGCAGGGACAGGGAGGCGATCGACGAGCAGTACTTC
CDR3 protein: CASRDREAIDEQYF

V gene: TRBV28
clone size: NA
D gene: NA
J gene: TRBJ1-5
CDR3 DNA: TGTGCCAGCACCCCTGGACAAAACTGGAGGCCCCAGCATTTT
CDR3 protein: CASTPGQNWRPQHF

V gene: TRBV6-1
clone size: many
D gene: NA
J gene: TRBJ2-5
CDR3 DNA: TGTGCCAGCTCGTTGGGCCCCAACTATGCCCAAGAGACCCAGTACTTC
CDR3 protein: CASSLGPNYAQETQYF